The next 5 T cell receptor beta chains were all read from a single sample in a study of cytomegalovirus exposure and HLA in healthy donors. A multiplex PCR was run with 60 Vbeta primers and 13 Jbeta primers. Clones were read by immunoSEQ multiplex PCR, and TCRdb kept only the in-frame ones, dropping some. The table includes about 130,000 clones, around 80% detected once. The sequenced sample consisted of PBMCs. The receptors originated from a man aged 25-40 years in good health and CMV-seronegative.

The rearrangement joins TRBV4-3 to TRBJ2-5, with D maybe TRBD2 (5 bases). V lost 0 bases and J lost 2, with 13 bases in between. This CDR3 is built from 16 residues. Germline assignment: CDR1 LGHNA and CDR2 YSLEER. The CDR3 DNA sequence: TGCGCCAGCAGCCAAGATCGTCTAGCAGGTCAAGAGACCCAGTACTTC. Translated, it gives CASSQDRLAGQETQYF.

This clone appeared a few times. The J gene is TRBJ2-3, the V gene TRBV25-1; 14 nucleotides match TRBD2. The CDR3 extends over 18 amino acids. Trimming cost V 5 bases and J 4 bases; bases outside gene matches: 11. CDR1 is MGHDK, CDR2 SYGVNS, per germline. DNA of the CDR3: TGTGCCAGCAGTCGCGGGGGGGTGACTAGCGGGAGGGCAGATACGCAGTATTTT. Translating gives CASSRGGVTSGRADTQYF.

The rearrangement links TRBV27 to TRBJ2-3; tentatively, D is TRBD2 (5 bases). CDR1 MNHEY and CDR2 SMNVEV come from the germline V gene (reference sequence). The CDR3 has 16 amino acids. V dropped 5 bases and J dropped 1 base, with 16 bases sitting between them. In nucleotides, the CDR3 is TGTGCCAGCAGTCCCCGGGCCGCACTAGGCACAGATACGCAGTATTTT. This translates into CASSPRAALGTDTQYF.

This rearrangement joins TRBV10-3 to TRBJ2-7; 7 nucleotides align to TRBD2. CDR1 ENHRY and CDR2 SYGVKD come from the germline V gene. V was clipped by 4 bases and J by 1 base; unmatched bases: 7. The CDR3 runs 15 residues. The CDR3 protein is CAISVAVGGSYEQYF. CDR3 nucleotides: TGTGCCATCAGTGTTGCGGTGGGAGGGTCCTACGAGCAGTACTTC.

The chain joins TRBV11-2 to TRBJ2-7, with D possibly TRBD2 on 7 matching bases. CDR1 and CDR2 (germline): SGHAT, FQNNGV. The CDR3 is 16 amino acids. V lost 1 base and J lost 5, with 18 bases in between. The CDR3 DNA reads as TGTGCCAGCAGCTTAGGGAGGGGGGGAATCGCCCACGAGCAGTACTTC. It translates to CASSLGRGGIAHEQYF.